The entry that follows covers one TCR beta chain sequence. This entry is derived from a study of TIL therapy for anti-PD-1-resistant metastatic lung cancer. Time point specified: pre-treatment sample, taken before nivolumab and TIL therapy. The immunoSEQ assay was v3. TCRdb keeps only in-frame clones here, not all; method: immunoSEQ multiplex PCR. The profile shows under 60,000 clones, 65% to 90% of them singletons. The V end lost 1 base, the J end lost 7 bases, and 11 bases lay between the germline ends. CDR3 length: 14 residues. The V gene's germline CDR1 is MDHEN and CDR2 SYDVKM. V is TRBV28 and J is TRBJ1-5; D uncertain. The material was blood, obtained at baseline. This TCR was sampled from a person aged 25 to 80 with non-small cell lung cancer. DNA for the CDR3: TGTGCCAGCAGTTTATCCCAGGTTGAACAGCCCCAGCATTTT. Translating gives CASSLSQVEQPQHF.